This T cell receptor beta chain emerged from a study of blood T cell repertoires in COVID-19. Assay: immunoSEQ multiplex PCR; the TCRdb copy retains only in-frame clones and omits some. The sample carries almost 200,000 clones, around four fifths recorded once. There are 14 residues in the CDR3. Trimming cost V 3 bases and J 9 bases; bases outside gene matches: 6. Germline CDR1 reads SGDLS; CDR2 reads YYNGEE. Source material: peripheral blood. This receptor was taken from a man aged 55 to 70 with COVID-19, enrolled during active disease. The rearrangement uses TRBV9 and TRBJ2-1; 10 bases align to TRBD1. The CDR3 protein is CASSAGQGDGEQFF. The DNA of the CDR3 is TGTGCCAGCAGCGCCGGACAGGGGGATGGTGAGCAGTTCTTC.